Below, 9 T cell receptor beta chains from the same sample are listed, as sequenced in a study of blood T cell repertoires in COVID-19. Assay used: immunoSEQ multiplex PCR; TCRdb lists only in-frame clones, some missing. Of 150,000 to 200,000 clones in the sample, 65% to 85% were seen once. Sequenced input: peripheral blood. Receptors originate from a human donor with acute or convalescent COVID-19. The donor label of this sample is uncertain.

This sequence joins TRBV28 and TRBJ2-1; D is ambiguous. The CDR3 sequence is 15 residues long. V shed 6 bases and J shed 0 bases, with 12 bases lying between them. The V gene's germline CDR1 is MDHEN and CDR2 SYDVKM. The CDR3 protein is CASSLTTPSYNEQFF. CDR3 coding DNA: TGTGCCAGCAGCCTCACTACTCCCTCCTACAATGAGCAGTTCTTC.

A few counts support this clone. J is TRBJ1-5 and V is TRBV6-1, with 7 bases lining up with TRBD1. The V gene end was trimmed by 1 base and the J gene end by 3 bases; junction bases not matched to a gene: 6. Looked up from germline, CDR1 is MNHNS and CDR2 is SASEGT. The CDR3 has 16 amino acids. CDR3: CASSEDRGAFNQPQHF. CDR3 nucleotides: TGTGCCAGCAGTGAAGACAGGGGCGCTTTCAATCAGCCCCAGCATTTT.

This sequence joins TRBV29-1 and TRBJ1-4; possibly TRBD1 for D (5 bases). In germline, CDR1 is SQVTM, CDR2 ANQGSEA. This CDR3 has 13 amino acids. Trimming shortened V by 4 bases and J by 3 bases, and 9 bases separated the two germline ends. The CDR3 DNA sequence: TGCAGCGTTGGAATAGGGGCTAATGAAAAACTGTTTTTT. Translation: CSVGIGANEKLFF.

V and J are TRBV2 and TRBJ2-2, with 9 bases that match TRBD1. Per germline, CDR1 SNHLY and CDR2 FYNNEI. V was pared by 2 bases and J by 5 bases, with 3 bases of the junction left unmatched. The CDR3 sequence is 15 residues long. The CDR3 DNA reads TGTGCCAGCAGTGAAACAGGACAGGGGACCGGGGAGCTGTTTTTT. This codes for CASSETGQGTGELFF.

The chain recombines TRBV7-3 with TRBJ2-1, with 10 bases matching TRBD2. In germline, CDR1 is SGHTA, CDR2 FQGTGA. The CDR3 has 16 residues. The J segment lost 8 bases and the V segment lost 1 base, leaving 8 bases of the junction unmatched. The CDR3 loop reads CASSLRPSGSPYEQFF. CDR3 nucleotide sequence: TGTGCCAGCAGCTTAAGGCCTAGCGGGAGTCCGTATGAGCAGTTCTTC.

This rearrangement joins TRBV19 to TRBJ1-4, with TRBD1 as a possible D gene (5 bases). The ends were cut back, 6 bases at V and 4 bases at J, with 12 bases in the middle. Germline lookup yields CDR1 LNHDA and CDR2 SQIVND (reference sequence). The CDR3 spans 14 residues. The CDR3 DNA reads as TGTGCCAGTAGATCCACAGGCATTAATGAAAAACTGTTTTTT. Residues: CASRSTGINEKLFF.

This clone occurred once. The chain links TRBV7-2 to TRBJ2-1, with D perhaps matching TRBD2 (6 bases). This CDR3 is built from 14 residues. From germline, CDR1 is SGHTA and CDR2 FQGNSA. Trimming removed 0 bases from V and 5 bases from J, with 8 bases in between. CDR3: CASSLAGLNNEQFF. CDR3 in DNA: TGTGCCAGCAGCTTAGCGGGACTTAACAATGAGCAGTTCTTC.

The chain uses TRBV18 and TRBJ1-1, with D perhaps matching TRBD1 (6 bases). In germline, CDR1 is KGHSH, CDR2 LQKENI. Trimming left V 5 bases short and J 4 bases short, with 20 bases between. The CDR3 is 16 amino acids. CDR3 in DNA: TGTGCCAGCTCAACCCAAACAGGGCGAGGAGCCACTGAAGCTTTCTTT. This encodes CASSTQTGRGATEAFF.

DNA for the CDR3: TGTGCCAGCAGTCTGACTAGCGATACGCAGTATTTT. It is translated as CASSLTSDTQYF. The genes are TRBV12-3 or TRBV12-4 and TRBJ2-3; 7 bases map to TRBD2. V was pared by 5 bases and J by 6 bases, with 2 bases of the junction left unmatched. The CDR3 contains 12 residues.